These 25 T cell receptor beta chains share one sample of origin, sequenced in a study of T cell responses to AZD1222 COVID-19 vaccine. The repertoire was sequenced with immunoSEQ multiplex PCR; TCRdb's copy has only in-frame clones and lacks some. The sample holds under 150,000 clones; 91% are singletons and the top ten take 1.5% to 2%. The sequenced sample was peripheral blood, obtained 28 days after the second AZD1222 dose. These receptors were taken from an adult who received the AZD1222 COVID-19 vaccine.

The rearrangement links TRBV6-7 to TRBJ1-3, with 9 bases that match TRBD1. TRBV6-7 qualifies as an ORF whose function is uncertain. The CDR3 length is 17 residues. The V and J ends lost 6 bases and 9 bases, in that order; junction bases with no gene match: 18. The CDR3 DNA is TGTGCCAGCAGCTCCCCGGTACGGGACAGGGTCCGTGGCACCATATATTTT. It translates to CASSSPVRDRVRGTIYF.

The chain is built from TRBV30 and TRBJ1-1, with a possible D match to TRBD1 (6 bases). The germline CDR1 and CDR2 sequences are GTSNPN and SVGIG (reference sequence). CDR3 length equals 11 residues. Trimming removed 2 bases at V and 7 bases at J, with 8 bases between. The CDR3 DNA reads as TGTGCCTGGAGTCCGGACAGTGAAGCTTTCTTT. Translated, it gives CAWSPDSEAFF.

This clone was seen more than once but under ten times. The chain carries TRBV6-5 and TRBJ1-5; D possibly corresponds to TRBD1 (6 bases). Deletions cut 6 bases from V and 5 bases from J, with 17 bases between. The CDR3 is 15 amino acids. Germline values: CDR1 MNHEY, CDR2 SVGAGI. The CDR3: CASRGRRGADQPQHF. Written as DNA, the CDR3 is TGTGCCAGCAGGGGAAGGCGGGGGGCCGATCAGCCCCAGCATTTT.

The chain links TRBV19 to TRBJ2-3; the match to TRBD1 covers 9 bases. The CDR3 extends over 18 amino acids. Germline V gene data show CDR1 as LNHDA and CDR2 as SQIVND (reference sequence). Trimming at V came to 4 bases and at J to 2 bases, leaving 13 bases not matched to a gene. The CDR3 region has the DNA TGTGCCAGTAGTAGTCGTGGACAGGGGATTAACCCCACAGATACGCAGTATTTT. This gives the protein CASSSRGQGINPTDTQYF.

The V call is TRBV6-6, the J call TRBJ2-7; TRBD1 matches 8 bases. Germline trimming cut 6 bases from V and 3 bases from J; bases unmatched to any gene: 7. The CDR3 length is 14 residues. Per the germline V gene, CDR1 is MNHNY and CDR2 is SVGAGI (reference sequence). Here the CDR3 DNA reads TGTGCCAGCAGACCACAGGGGGACGGCTACGAGCAGTACGTC. Translation: CASRPQGDGYEQYV.

The rearrangement joins TRBV2 to TRBJ1-6, with D possibly matching TRBD1 (5 bases). V was shortened by 10 bases and J by 3 bases, with 16 bases between the two germline ends. Germline V gene data show CDR1 as SNHLY and CDR2 as FYNNEI. This CDR3 contains 15 residues. The CDR3 region is CATAGERNYNSPLHF. The CDR3 DNA reads TGTGCCACCGCGGGGGAAAGGAACTATAATTCACCCCTCCACTTT.

This chain uses TRBV27 with TRBJ1-5; D not certain. Trimming cost V 9 bases and J 0 bases, with 12 bases left between them. The CDR3 is 14 residues long. Germline V gene sequence: CDR1 MNHEY, CDR2 SMNVEV (reference sequence). CDR3 protein: CASAGSYSNQPQHF. In nucleotides, the CDR3 is TGTGCCAGTGCGGGGTCCTATAGCAATCAGCCCCAGCATTTT.

V and J are TRBV9 and TRBJ2-7; a possible D gene is TRBD2 (5 bases). Trimming removed 0 bases at V and 1 base at J, with 8 bases between. CDR1 SGDLS and CDR2 YYNGEE come from the germline V gene. The CDR3 consists of 14 residues. As DNA, the CDR3 is TGTGCCAGCAGCGTAGGACTACTTTCCTACGAGCAGTACTTC. It encodes CASSVGLLSYEQYF.

In its sample, this clone was seen a few times. The V and J genes are TRBV3-1 (or the pseudogene TRBV3-2) and TRBJ2-1; D is unclear. Per the germline V gene, CDR1 is LGHDT and CDR2 is YNNKEL (reference sequence). V lost 4 bases, J lost 8 bases, and 6 bases lay in between. This CDR3 is 11 amino acids long. The CDR3 DNA reads as TGTGCCAGCAGCCTCTTGTATGAGCAGTTCTTC. It codes for CASSLLYEQFF.

The chain couples TRBV27 to TRBJ2-7, with 11 bases that match TRBD1. The CDR3 is made up of 14 amino acids. The germline V gene encodes CDR1 MNHEY and CDR2 SMNVEV (reference sequence). The trim removed 4 bases at V and 5 bases at J, leaving 4 bases unmatched. DNA for the CDR3: TGTGCCAGCAGTTACGGGACAGGGGGGAACGAGCAGTACTTC. Translated: CASSYGTGGNEQYF.

This chain uses TRBV18 with TRBJ1-2; D is uncertain. Trimming left V 2 bases short and J 5 bases short, with 18 bases between. The V gene's germline CDR1 is KGHSH and CDR2 LQKENI. CDR3 length equals 16 residues. The CDR3: CASSPVWTEVGYGYTF. In DNA form, the CDR3 reads TGTGCCAGCTCACCAGTCTGGACGGAGGTGGGGTATGGCTACACCTTC.

V and J are TRBV3-1 (or the pseudogene TRBV3-2) and TRBJ2-7; 11 positions match TRBD2. Trimming removed 0 bases from V and 7 bases from J; junction bases left unmatched: 8. Germline V lookup: CDR1 LGHDT, CDR2 YNNKEL (reference sequence). The CDR3 contains 16 residues. The CDR3 nucleotides read TGTGCCAGCAGCCAAGAGCAGGTAGCGGGGGGGCGGGAGCAGTACTTC. Amino acids: CASSQEQVAGGREQYF.

This clone was seen only once. V usage is TRBV7-9 and J usage is TRBJ1-2; tentatively, D is TRBD1 (5 bases). Trimming pared 4 bases from V and 8 bases from J, leaving 20 bases between. Germline assignment: CDR1 SEHNR and CDR2 FQNEAQ (reference sequence). There are 15 residues in the CDR3. DNA of the CDR3: TGTGCCAGCAGCTCGTTCCAGGGAGGGCTCTCCGGCTACACCTTC. This gives the protein CASSSFQGGLSGYTF.

At least ten counts were recorded for this clone. Mismatch with germline at one junction end may stem from a read error. This chain joins TRBV2 and TRBJ2-2; D possibly matches TRBD1 or TRBD2 (5 bases each). Germline values: CDR1 SNHLY, CDR2 FYNNEI. The CDR3 contains 15 residues. The CDR3 nucleotides read TGTGCCAGCACTGAAACTAGAGGGGACACCGGGGAGCTGTTTTTT. Translated: CASTETRGDTGELFF.

In the case of this clone: Other DNA sequences in this sample translate to the same CDR3. The V call is TRBV30, the J call TRBJ1-2; the match to TRBD1 covers 8 bases. Per germline, CDR1 GTSNPN and CDR2 SVGIG (reference sequence). The CDR3 totals 11 residues. With V trimmed by 5 bases and J by 5 bases, 1 base remained unmatched. The CDR3 DNA reads as TGTGCCTGGGGACAGGGTTATGGCTACACCTTC. This encodes CAWGQGYGYTF.

The V call is TRBV3-1 (or the pseudogene TRBV3-2), the J call TRBJ2-5; TRBD2 matches 11 bases. V was pared by 1 base and J by 2 bases, with 9 bases of the junction left unmatched. CDR1 and CDR2 from the germline V gene are LGHDT and YNNKEL (reference sequence). The CDR3 is 18 residues long. The CDR3 DNA follows: TGTGCCAGCAGCCAAGTGCTAGCGGGGGGCGAGGGGCAAGAGACCCAGTACTTC. Translating gives CASSQVLAGGEGQETQYF.

The J gene is TRBJ2-3, the V gene TRBV15, with D possibly being TRBD2 (6 bases). The ends were cut back, 1 base at V and 2 bases at J, with 16 bases in the middle. The CDR3 runs 17 residues. Germline V lookup: CDR1 LNHNV, CDR2 YYDKDF (reference sequence). The chain's CDR3 is CATSRAFGSGFTDTQYF. The CDR3 DNA follows: TGTGCCACCAGCAGAGCCTTTGGTAGCGGATTCACAGATACGCAGTATTTT.

The rearrangement joins TRBV12-3 or TRBV12-4 to TRBJ1-1; D unresolved. This CDR3 has 12 amino acids. Trimming left V 6 bases short and J 6 bases short, with 11 bases between. The chain's CDR3 is CASRLYGAEAFF. The CDR3 nucleotides are TGTGCCAGCAGACTCTACGGGGCTGAAGCTTTCTTT.

This clone showed up just once. The chain links TRBV6-5 to TRBJ2-2; D remains unclear. The germline V gene encodes CDR1 MNHEY and CDR2 SVGAGI. The V gene lost 2 bases and the J gene lost 1 base, with 8 bases spanning the gap. This CDR3 spans 15 amino acids. CDR3 region: CASSYGPKNTGELFF. The CDR3 DNA reads TGTGCCAGCAGTTACGGTCCCAAGAACACCGGGGAGCTGTTTTTT.

The chain uses TRBV5-1 and TRBJ2-5; 9 nucleotides agree with TRBD2. The CDR3 consists of 17 residues. Per the germline V gene, CDR1 is SGHRS and CDR2 is YFSETQ. The J segment lost 5 bases and the V segment lost 1 base, leaving 12 bases of the junction unmatched. The chain's CDR3 is CASSLLLAGNREETQYF. CDR3 DNA sequence: TGCGCCAGCAGCTTGCTCCTAGCGGGGAACCGGGAGGAGACCCAGTACTTC.

This clone came up a few times. The chain recombines TRBV9 with TRBJ1-1; perhaps TRBD1 as D (5 bases). The CDR3 is 17 residues long. The germline gives CDR1 SGDLS, CDR2 YYNGEE. The germline V and J ends were trimmed by 2 bases and 0 bases, with 17 bases remaining between them. CDR3 bases: TGTGCCAGCAGCGTGTCGCCAGCGACAGCAATGAACACTGAAGCTTTCTTT. It translates to CASSVSPATAMNTEAFF. Together with reference TRBV9 and TRBJ1-1, the CDR3 gives the full variable domain: DSGVTQTPKHLITATGQRVTLRCSPRSGDLSVYWYQQSLDQGLQFLIQYYNGEERAKGNILERFSAQQFPDLHSELNLSSLELGDSALYFCASSVSPATAMNTEAFFGQGTRLTVV.

V gene TRBV6-2 or TRBV6-3 combines with J gene TRBJ1-2, with D tentatively TRBD1 (6 bases). Germline V gene lookup returns CDR1 MNHEY and CDR2 SVGEGT. V was pared by 0 bases and J by 4 bases, with 9 bases between. This CDR3 is built from 14 residues. The CDR3 coding sequence is TGTGCCAGCAGTTACTCGTGGGGGCTCTATGGCTACACCTTC. It is translated as CASSYSWGLYGYTF.

The rearrangement joins TRBV7-8 to TRBJ2-7, with 10 bases that match TRBD1. The germline CDR1 and CDR2 sequences are SGHVS and FQNEAQ. The V gene end was trimmed by 4 bases and the J gene end by 1 base; junction bases not matched to a gene: 4. The CDR3 covers 15 residues. The CDR3 DNA follows: TGTGCCAGCAGCTCGACAGGGGGCACGTCCTACGAGCAGTACGTC. Protein sequence: CASSSTGGTSYEQYV.

J is TRBJ2-3 and V is TRBV7-2; D ambiguous. Germline V gene data show CDR1 as SGHTA and CDR2 as FQGNSA. V was trimmed by 3 bases and J by 1 base, leaving 11 bases between them. CDR3 size: 15 residues. The CDR3 region is CASSFGEARTDTQYF. CDR3 nucleotides: TGTGCCAGCAGCTTCGGAGAAGCTCGCACAGATACGCAGTATTTT.

J is TRBJ2-7 and V is TRBV7-3, with TRBD2 matching 10 bases. CDR1 SGHTA and CDR2 FQGTGA come from the germline V gene. The CDR3 spans 14 residues. V shed 5 bases, J shed 4 bases, and the junction held 5 bases outside the gene matches. CDR3: CASSPSGGAYEQYF. CDR3 in DNA: TGTGCCAGCAGCCCGAGCGGGGGGGCTTACGAGCAGTACTTC.